This T cell receptor (beta chain) was profiled in a study of blood T cell repertoires in COVID-19. CDR3 length: 14 amino acids. V gave up 1 base and J gave up 3 bases, with 10 bases separating them. Germline loops: CDR1 MGHRA, CDR2 YSYEKL. The repertoire was sequenced with immunoSEQ multiplex PCR; TCRdb's copy has only in-frame clones and lacks some. The sample holds approximately 180,000 clones, about four fifths seen once. J is TRBJ2-7 and V is TRBV4-1; the D gene is possibly TRBD2 (5 bases). The clonotype originates from a woman older than 75 with COVID-19, enrolled during active disease. The sample was peripheral blood. The CDR3 sequence is CASSQGPGSYEQYF. The CDR3 DNA follows: TGCGCCAGCAGCCAAGGTCCGGGAAGCTACGAGCAGTACTTC.